This is a list of T cell receptor beta chains from one sample in a study of CD8+ T cells in alopecia areata. TCRdb's copy holds only in-frame clones and misses some; the assay was immunoSEQ multiplex PCR. Here the sample spans about 140,000 clones, roughly four fifths being singletons. Sequencing used CD8+ T cells sorted from blood, obtained at week 4, from a patient treated with tofacitinib. The origin of the receptors is a human donor with alopecia areata. Each CDR3 is given with its conserved first and last residue. A D gene is named only where the DNA matches it firmly. Size values are once, few and many counts, or a class for expanded clones, and some rows have none.

length: 13
size: .
J: TRBJ2-1
D: .
V: TRBV4-1
DNA: TGCGCCAGCAGCCAAGCCAGGGAAGGTGAGCAGTTCTTC
CDR3: CASSQAREGEQFF

length: 14
size: .
J: TRBJ2-1
D: TRBD1
V: TRBV27
DNA: TGTGCCAGCAGTTTACCGGACAGGGCGAATGAGCAGTTCTTC
CDR3: CASSLPDRANEQFF

length: 14
size: .
J: TRBJ1-1
D: .
V: TRBV29-1
DNA: TGCAGCGTTGAGATCCGGGGTGGGAACACTGAAGCTTTCTTT
CDR3: CSVEIRGGNTEAFF

length: 15
size: .
J: TRBJ2-7
D: TRBD2
V: TRBV11-3
DNA: TGTGCCAGCAGCTTAAGCGGGGGCCCCTCCTACGAGCAGTACTTC
CDR3: CASSLSGGPSYEQYF

length: 16
size: .
J: TRBJ2-1
D: TRBD2
V: TRBV9
DNA: TGTGCCAGCAGCGTTCTAGCGGGGGGGCTTTCTAATGAGCAGTTCTTC
CDR3: CASSVLAGGLSNEQFF

length: 15
size: .
J: TRBJ2-1
D: .
V: TRBV29-1
DNA: TGCAGCGTTATGCGGGTATCGTCCGTGGGCGATGAGCAGTTCTTC
CDR3: CSVMRVSSVGDEQFF

length: 14
size: .
J: TRBJ2-3
D: .
V: TRBV30
DNA: TGTGCCTGGAGTGAGGGGCAGGGAACAGATACGCAGTATTTT
CDR3: CAWSEGQGTDTQYF

length: 15
size: .
J: TRBJ2-5
D: .
V: TRBV5-6
DNA: TGTGCCAGCAGCCCCCAGGGAGGAGGACAAGAGACCCAGTACTTC
CDR3: CASSPQGGGQETQYF

length: 15
size: .
J: TRBJ1-2
D: .
V: TRBV7-8
DNA: TGTGCCAGCAGCTTAGGTGCGGGCAGTTATTATGGCTACACCTTC
CDR3: CASSLGAGSYYGYTF

length: 12
size: .
J: TRBJ1-1
D: .
V: TRBV30
DNA: TGTGCCTGGAGTCCCCCCCGGTCGGAAGCTTTCTTT
CDR3: CAWSPPRSEAFF

length: 17
size: .
J: TRBJ2-3
D: .
V: TRBV11-1
DNA: TGTGCCAGCAGCAACAGCGGCGACGGGAGCGGCACAGATACGCAGTATTTT
CDR3: CASSNSGDGSGTDTQYF

length: 11
size: once
J: TRBJ2-5
D: .
V: TRBV5-1
DNA: TGCGCCAGCAGCTGGGGGGAGACCCAGTACTTC
CDR3: CASSWGETQYF

length: 14
size: .
J: TRBJ2-3
D: .
V: TRBV5-1
DNA: TGCGCCAGCAGCCCGCCGTCGGCCACAGATACGCAGTATTTT
CDR3: CASSPPSATDTQYF

length: 12
size: .
J: TRBJ2-2
D: .
V: TRBV7-8
DNA: TGTGCCACCCCACAGAACACCGGGGAGCTGTTTTTT
CDR3: CATPQNTGELFF

length: 13
size: .
J: TRBJ2-7
D: .
V: TRBV4-1
DNA: TGCGCCAGCAGCCAAGATTCTTCCTACGAGCAGTACTTC
CDR3: CASSQDSSYEQYF

length: 15
size: .
J: TRBJ2-1
D: .
V: TRBV7-9
DNA: TGTGCCAGCAGCTTAGTAGGTCTGGGGAAGGCTGAGCAGTTCTTC
CDR3: CASSLVGLGKAEQFF

length: 13
size: .
J: TRBJ2-5
D: .
V: TRBV6-5
DNA: TGTGCCAGCAGTTGGGACCATCAAGAGACCCAGTACTTC
CDR3: CASSWDHQETQYF

length: 15
size: .
J: TRBJ2-5
D: TRBD2
V: TRBV6-6
DNA: TGTGCCACCAAGACCGGGGGGGCGTACCAAGAGACCCAGTACTTC
CDR3: CATKTGGAYQETQYF

length: 13
size: .
J: TRBJ1-1
D: TRBD1
V: TRBV19
DNA: TGTGCCAGTAGTCCAGGACAGGGTACTGAAGCTTTCTTT
CDR3: CASSPGQGTEAFF

length: 15
size: .
J: TRBJ2-7
D: TRBD2
V: TRBV9
DNA: TGTGCCAGCAGTCTAGCGGGGCCGTCGACTTACGAGCAGTACTTC
CDR3: CASSLAGPSTYEQYF

length: 15
size: .
J: TRBJ2-5
D: TRBD1
V: TRBV4-2
DNA: TGTGCCAGCAGCCACGGGACAGGGGCGGGAGAGACCCAGTACTTC
CDR3: CASSHGTGAGETQYF

length: 13
size: .
J: TRBJ2-1
D: .
V: TRBV27
DNA: TGTGCCAGCAGTATTGGCGGCTACAATGAGCAGTTCTTC
CDR3: CASSIGGYNEQFF

length: 14
size: .
J: TRBJ2-2
D: .
V: TRBV19
DNA: TGTGCCAGTAGCCCGGGGTCGGGCACCGGGGAGCTGTTTTTT
CDR3: CASSPGSGTGELFF

length: 10
size: few
J: TRBJ2-6
D: .
V: TRBV5-1
DNA: TGCGCCAGCAGCTTGGACGTCCTGACTTTC
CDR3: CASSLDVLTF

length: 16
size: .
J: TRBJ1-6
D: TRBD1
V: TRBV6-5
DNA: TGTGCCAGCAGTTACTCGACAGGGCCATCGAATTCACCCCTCCACTTT
CDR3: CASSYSTGPSNSPLHF

length: 15
size: .
J: TRBJ1-1
D: .
V: TRBV14
DNA: TGTGCCAGCAGCCAAGAAGGGGACGGGGACACTGAAGCTTTCTTT
CDR3: CASSQEGDGDTEAFF

length: 15
size: .
J: TRBJ1-1
D: .
V: TRBV4-3
DNA: TGCGCCAGCAGCCAAGAGTCCGGCCCGAACACTGAAGCTTTCTTT
CDR3: CASSQESGPNTEAFF